The clone carrying this T cell receptor (beta chain) was observed a handful of times. What it binds is not known. The trim removed 4 bases at V and 7 bases at J, leaving 7 bases unmatched. CDR3 length: 14 residues. The germline CDR1 and CDR2 sequences are SGHDN and FVKESK. PCR employed 60 Vbeta and 13 Jbeta primers. TCRdb keeps only in-frame clones here, not all; method: immunoSEQ multiplex PCR. The sample has about 89,000 clones, roughly 85% seen once. This sample is part of a study of cytomegalovirus exposure and HLA in healthy donors. Looking at the study overall: There were about 85 million unique TCRs (from HLA-typed donors) in an early data release.

Notes on the study in general: There was a cluster of highly shared sequence variants that was likely a sequencing artifact. Researchers reported from a later analysis that most CMV-associated TCR beta chains appeared HLA-restricted.

This clonotype originated in a man aged 40-49 years in good health and CMV-seropositive. The V call is TRBV14, the J call TRBJ1-1; 9 nucleotides align to TRBD1. The sequenced material came from PBMCs. For the CDR3, the DNA is TGTGCCAGCAGCCTGGGACAGGGAAAAGGTGAAGCTTTCTTT. Amino acid sequence: CASSLGQGKGEAFF.